Sequencing of this TCR beta chain was carried out in a study of technical replicates of blood from several donors. The CDR3 contains 13 residues. V gave up 6 bases and J gave up 7 bases; unmatched junction bases: 6. From germline, CDR1 is SGHVS and CDR2 FQNEAQ. Repertoires were generated with immunoSEQ multiplex PCR, while TCRdb's copy carries only in-frame clones and drops some. This table holds some 15,000 clones, roughly 86% found once. Sequenced input: PBMCs. The TCR comes from a human donor in good health. This chain links TRBV7-8 with TRBJ2-1; 7 bases line up with TRBD1. CDR3 residues: CASRVGTVNEQFF. CDR3 nucleotide sequence: TGTGCCAGCAGGGTGGGGACAGTTAATGAGCAGTTCTTC.